The 4 T cell receptor beta chains below were found in one sample sequenced in a study of cytomegalovirus exposure and HLA in healthy donors. Use of 60 Vbeta and 13 Jbeta primers characterized the PCR. Libraries were prepared by immunoSEQ multiplex PCR; TCRdb keeps only in-frame clonotypes and omits some of them. The sample consists of around 67,000 clones, 55% to 80% of them appearing once. The sequenced sample was PBMCs. The receptors were gathered from a woman aged 45 to 65 in good health and CMV-seronegative.

The chain combines TRBV14 with TRBJ2-7; 8 nucleotides agree with TRBD1. This CDR3 has 14 residues. The V segment lost 4 bases and the J segment 6 bases; nucleotides outside the gene matches: 8. The germline V gene encodes CDR1 SGHDN and CDR2 FVKESK. CDR3 nucleotide sequence: TGTGCCAGCAGCCTGACGCAGGGGGCCAGCGAGCAGTACTTC. Its protein is CASSLTQGASEQYF.

This clone was seen just once. Written as DNA, the CDR3 is TGCGCCAGCAGCCCACAGGGGGAGCCGGGGACCCAGTACTTC. Amino acids: CASSPQGEPGTQYF. The V and J genes are TRBV5-1 and TRBJ2-5; 8 bases are shared with TRBD1. The germline V gene encodes CDR1 SGHRS and CDR2 YFSETQ. The CDR3 consists of 14 residues. J was trimmed by 7 bases and V by 4 bases; bases with no gene match: 9.

This clone was counted a few times. The chain is built from TRBV6-5 and TRBJ2-7; TRBD1 agrees at 9 bases. V lost 6 bases and J lost 1; bases outside the gene matches: 7. Germline V gene data show CDR1 as MNHEY and CDR2 as SVGAGI. This CDR3 is 15 amino acids long. DNA for the CDR3: TGTGCCAGCAGAACAACCGGGACAGGGTCCTACGAGCAGTACTTC. Translation gives CASRTTGTGSYEQYF.

The chain is built from TRBV6-5 and TRBJ1-2; TRBD1 matches 7 bases. From germline, CDR1 is MNHEY and CDR2 SVGAGI. V was pared by 8 bases and J by 6 bases, with 9 bases of the junction left unmatched. This CDR3 is 13 amino acids long. The CDR3 loop reads CASRAPGGHGYTF. Here the CDR3 DNA reads TGTGCCAGCCGGGCCCCAGGGGGACATGGCTACACCTTC.